One TCR beta chain is described in this entry. Its antigen is not known. A much larger clone differs from this one at a single base, so this may be a read error. Germline V gene lookup returns CDR1 MNHEY and CDR2 SVGEGT. Germline trimming cut 7 bases from V and 1 base from J; bases unmatched to any gene: 16. This CDR3 spans 17 amino acids. The authors made TCR beta cDNA from 500 to 600 ng total RNA with a constant-region primer. It was through three nested multiplex PCR rounds of slightly modified ARM-PCR that TCR beta libraries arose. The study ran its first two PCR rounds for approximately 10 cycles each, using TRBV1-TRBV30 forward primers and a C-beta reverse primer. TCRdb ran MiXCR on the multiplex PCR reads and lists one entry per CDR3 protein. This sample yields fewer than 400,000 distinct CDR3 sequences, of which around three fifths are seen a single time; 9% belongs to the top ten. This entry belongs to a study of tumor-infiltrating lymphocytes in primary liver carcinoma.

General study points: Between tumor regions, pairs overlapped more than tumor-adjacent and tumor-blood pairs did.

The source of the blood RNA was unsorted whole blood, and germline DNA was extracted as well. The clonotype originates from a middle-aged man with primary liver carcinoma and hepatitis B virus infection. Sequenced sample: peripheral blood. V gene TRBV6-2 or TRBV6-3 combines with J gene TRBJ2-7; 7 nucleotides match TRBD1. The CDR3 loop is CASMHPLLRDSSYEQYF. CDR3 DNA sequence: TGTGCCAGCATGCACCCTCTCCTCCGGGACAGTTCCTACGAGCAGTACTTC.